This T cell receptor (beta chain) is drawn from a study of spatial heterogeneity in lung cancer (dated 2019 in TCRdb). About the full investigation: More beta-chain than alpha-chain transcripts were consistently detected, likely reflecting higher beta-chain transcript abundance. In tumor regions, TCR transcript counts showed a strong correlation with a T cell transcriptional module score derived from matched bulk RNA-seq. In the raw uncorrected reads, each unique combination of TCR and UMI appeared more than ten times on average. The study quantitatively compared TCR alpha and beta repertoires across multiple tumor regions, matched nontumor lung and blood in non-small cell lung cancer. TCR repertoire features were related to nonsynonymous mutation counts determined by whole-exome sequencing of tumor tissue. Both alpha and beta chains were TCR-sequenced in samples taken at surgery, namely 220 tumor regions, 62 to 70 matched nontumor lung samples and about 54 PBMC samples. The paper's findings and limits, for the study overall: The count of ubiquitous expanded TCRs correlated with the count of ubiquitous nonsynonymous mutations, and the count of regional expanded TCRs correlated with the count of regional nonsynonymous mutations. Estimated TCR-seq coverage of tumor T cells was only around 7% for alpha chains and approximately 12% for beta chains. The tumor nonsynonymous mutation count correlated with the number of expanded alpha and beta TCRs within the tumor. Confirming at a functional level the hypothesis that regional TCRs recognize regional mutations was considered to require additional single-cell paired TCR alpha and beta sequencing.

Libraries came from 5' RACE. Instrument used: NextSeq 500. In the TCR library protocol, a unique molecular identifier was attached to each TCR cDNA molecule so that PCR and sequencing errors could be corrected. As for how the authors treated the data: Decombinator tools were used for TCR identification, UMI-based error correction and CDR3 extraction. TCRs above a frequency of 2 per 1,000, corresponding to the top 1% of the tumor frequency distribution, were defined as expanded. Expanded tumor TCRs were classed as regional if statistically deemed absent (corrected P<0.05) from at least one tumor region, otherwise ubiquitous. Renyi diversity was calculated using the R vegan package after each repertoire was subsampled 100 times to 5,000 TCRs. CDR3 similarity networks were built from amino acid triplet string-kernel similarity, with CDR3s being connected when pairwise similarity was above 0.82. The public reads were reanalyzed by TCRdb: fastp trimming at Q25, MiXCR alignment, in-frame beta chains only. Each entry is one CDR3 protein sequence, shown with its most common DNA and genes. These V and J calls rely on TCRdb rather than the paper's analysis. The sample table holds about 17,000 distinct CDR3 sequences, of which roughly 6.2% were seen once. The biggest ten clones account for roughly 6.6% of the sample.

The germline V gene gives CDR1 as SGHTA and CDR2 as FQGTGA. The CDR3 numbers 13 residues from cysteine through phenylalanine. Only the CDR3 part of the read is kept: 39 bases, read in frame from the first base. Per the publication, the time point label means: sample taken at primary tumor resection. Donors were 70 or so patients with early-stage, untreated non-small cell lung cancer from the lung TRACERx cohort. For TCR sequencing, whole RNA was extracted from tumor and nontumor lung tissue, or from cryopreserved PBMC samples, and no cell sorting was done. Only patients with enough RNA available from two or more tumor regions were chosen for TCR sequencing. Tumor and adjacent nontumor lung specimens were reviewed by a lung pathologist before selection. This clonotype was observed a handful of times. Its cognate antigen has yet to be identified. This may be a read error, as it is one base from a much larger clone. This beta chain turned up in a library designed for alpha chains; as an off-target read, its abundance says little.

The sequences come from lung tumor tissue, collected at surgery. The origin of this receptor is a male donor with early-stage non-small cell lung cancer. The chain links TRBV7-3 with TRBJ1-6, with no confidently assigned D gene. In nucleotide form, the sequence is TGTGCCAGCAGCACGTTAAGTAATTCACCCCCCCACTTT. Its translation is CASSTLSNSPPHF.